This T cell receptor (beta chain) was identified during a study of cytomegalovirus exposure and HLA in healthy donors. This clone came up a few times. The PCR made use of 60 Vbeta and 13 Jbeta primers. Only in-frame clones appear in the TCRdb table, and some are missing; sequencing was by immunoSEQ multiplex PCR. The sample has some 140,000 clones, over 60% seen once. Germline CDR1 is LNHDA and CDR2 is SQIVND (reference sequence). The CDR3 is 12 residues long. The V end was cut by 5 bases, the J end by 4 bases, with 8 bases between. V usage is TRBV19 and J usage is TRBJ1-1; unclear D gene. Sequences were obtained from PBMCs. The receptor was derived from a male donor in good health and CMV-seropositive. CDR3 protein: CASSPGATEAFF. In nucleotides, the CDR3 is TGTGCCAGTAGTCCCGGAGCCACTGAAGCTTTCTTT.